Presented here are 27 T cell receptor beta chains from one specimen sequenced in a study of blood T cell repertoires in COVID-19. Method: immunoSEQ multiplex PCR; TCRdb's copy keeps in-frame clones and lacks some. The table shows over 150,000 clones, with about 80% occurring only once. The specimen was PBMCs or T cells enriched from blood (not recorded which). Every receptor here comes from a woman aged 55 to 70 who had recovered from COVID-19.

The V gene is TRBV11-2, the J gene TRBJ2-7, with D unresolved. V shed 8 bases and J shed 3 bases, with 20 bases lying between them. The CDR3 has 15 amino acids. CDR1 is SGHAT and CDR2 is FQNNGV in the germline V gene. The CDR3 sequence is CASAERHSKSYEQYF. In DNA, the CDR3 is TGTGCCAGCGCCGAGAGACATTCTAAAAGCTACGAGCAGTACTTC.

This clone showed up just a few times. The V call is TRBV7-2, the J call TRBJ2-1; D possibly corresponds to TRBD2 (6 bases). CDR1 and CDR2 from the germline V gene are SGHTA and FQGNSA. CDR3 length: 16 residues. The germline V and J ends were trimmed by 7 bases and 5 bases, with 21 bases remaining between them. The CDR3 DNA sequence: TGTGCCAGCACCCTGAGAGGCGGGGACCGCAACAATGAGCAGTTCTTC. Its protein product is CASTLRGGDRNNEQFF.

The chain recombines TRBV5-1 with TRBJ2-7; weak D call: TRBD2 (6 bases). V was pared by 4 bases and J by 0 bases, with 17 bases between. Germline CDR1 and CDR2: SGHRS and YFSETQ. The CDR3 loop spans 16 amino acids. The CDR3 reads CASSPTSGSLSYEQYF. The CDR3 DNA sequence: TGCGCCAGCAGCCCTACCAGCGGGTCCCTCTCCTACGAGCAGTACTTC.

This clone was seen more than once but under ten times. The chain employs TRBV14 and TRBJ1-2, with 9 bases aligning to TRBD1. The CDR3 extends over 15 amino acids. CDR1 is SGHDN, CDR2 FVKESK, per germline. Losses at the gene ends were 4 bases for V and 5 bases for J; bases not matched to a gene: 8. The CDR3 here is CASSRPGQGTYGYTF. In DNA form, the CDR3 reads TGTGCCAGCAGCCGGCCGGGACAGGGTACGTATGGCTACACCTTC.

The genes are TRBV18 and TRBJ1-3; 7 bases are shared with TRBD1. V lost 6 bases and J lost 0; bases outside the gene matches: 8. Germline V gives CDR1 KGHSH, CDR2 LQKENI. The CDR3 contains 16 residues. CDR3 nucleotide sequence: TGTGCCAGCTCCCAAAACCGGGACAGCTCTGGAAACACCATATATTTT. It translates to CASSQNRDSSGNTIYF.

The rearrangement uses TRBV7-9 and TRBJ2-1; TRBD2 matches 8 bases. Trimming at V came to 2 bases and at J to 2 bases, leaving 8 bases not matched to a gene. This CDR3 is 17 amino acids long. In germline, CDR1 is SEHNR, CDR2 FQNEAQ (reference sequence). The CDR3 coding sequence is TGTGCCAGCAGCTTATCGGAACTAGCGGTTACCTACAATGAGCAGTTCTTC. This encodes CASSLSELAVTYNEQFF.

This clone has more than one count but fewer than ten. The V gene is TRBV15, the J gene TRBJ1-6; maybe TRBD1 (5 bases). CDR3 length: 14 residues. CDR1 and CDR2 (germline): LNHNV, YYDKDF (reference sequence). V was shortened by 3 bases and J by 7 bases, with 10 bases between the two germline ends. The CDR3 DNA reads TGTGCCACCAGCAGGGCCGACAGCAATTCACCCCTCCACTTT. Encoded protein: CATSRADSNSPLHF.

The chain links TRBV6-5 to TRBJ1-1, with 7 positions matching TRBD1. J gave up 4 bases and V 7 bases, and 9 bases lay outside the gene matches. The CDR3 has 14 residues. CDR1 is MNHEY and CDR2 is SVGAGI in the germline V gene. In DNA form, the CDR3 reads TGTGCCAGCACCGGGACCTACAGGGGCACTGAAGCTTTCTTT. Translating gives CASTGTYRGTEAFF.

This clone appeared a single time. The V gene is TRBV28, the J gene TRBJ2-7, with 9 bases identical to TRBD2. CDR1 and CDR2 (germline): MDHEN, SYDVKM. This CDR3 is 14 amino acids long. With V trimmed by 8 bases and J by 0 bases, 5 bases remained unmatched. The DNA of the CDR3 is TGTGCCAGCCAAGCTAGCGGGGTCTCCTACGAGCAGTACTTC. Translated, it gives CASQASGVSYEQYF.

This rearrangement joins TRBV5-1 to TRBJ1-2; D possibly corresponds to TRBD1 (6 bases). Germline-derived CDR1 and CDR2 are SGHRS and YFSETQ. CDR3 length: 15 amino acids. Trimming took off 4 bases at V and 3 bases at J, with 16 bases between the two ends. The CDR3 DNA is TGCGCCAGCAGCGTCGAGGGGAGGGGGGACTATGGCTACACCTTC. It translates to CASSVEGRGDYGYTF.

The rearrangement links TRBV5-4 to TRBJ2-3; 8 nucleotides line up with TRBD2. The CDR3 sequence is 16 residues long. Germline V CDR1 and CDR2: SGHNT, YYREEE (reference sequence). V trimming: 4 bases; J trimming: 0 bases; junction bases outside the gene matches: 7. The CDR3 is CASSRLGGGSTDTQYF. The CDR3 DNA is TGTGCCAGCAGCCGACTCGGGGGGGGGAGCACAGATACGCAGTATTTT.

The chain has TRBV4-2 and TRBJ2-3, with D perhaps TRBD2 (5 bases). Germline-derived CDR1 and CDR2 are LGHNA and YNFKEQ. V was trimmed by 0 bases and J by 0 bases, leaving 10 bases between them. The CDR3 extends over 16 amino acids. DNA of the CDR3: TGTGCCAGCAGCCAAGATCTGCCGGGAAGCACAGATACGCAGTATTTT. Translated: CASSQDLPGSTDTQYF.

The CDR3 region has the DNA TGTGCCACCAGCAGAGCCGGGACTAACTACGAGCAGTACTTC. Amino acids: CATSRAGTNYEQYF. The V call is TRBV15, the J call TRBJ2-7; 7 bases map to TRBD2. After removal of 1 base from V and 3 bases from J, the junction contained 3 bases not matched to a gene. Germline V lookup: CDR1 LNHNV, CDR2 YYDKDF (reference sequence). This CDR3 has 14 residues.

This chain connects TRBV20-1 to TRBJ1-2; weak D call: TRBD1 (5 bases). Trimming left V 3 bases short and J 4 bases short, with 12 bases between. Germline V gene data show CDR1 as DFQATT and CDR2 as SNEGSKA (reference sequence). This CDR3 has 13 amino acids. For the CDR3, the DNA is TGCAGTGCTAGTTTGGGGCAGTTCTATGGCTACACCTTC. Its protein is CSASLGQFYGYTF.

The chain employs TRBV28 and TRBJ1-5; no definite D call. Trimming stripped 3 bases from V and 6 bases from J, with 9 bases between. The CDR3 has 13 amino acids. CDR1 is MDHEN, CDR2 SYDVKM, per germline. CDR3 DNA: TGTGCCAGCAGTTTTGACACGACTCAGCCCCAGCATTTT. Translated: CASSFDTTQPQHF.

This clone came up once. The chain employs TRBV9 and TRBJ2-1; 12 bases fit TRBD2. This CDR3 contains 17 residues. J lost 3 bases, V lost 3 bases, and 7 bases had no gene match. Germline CDR1 reads SGDLS; CDR2 reads YYNGEE. DNA of the CDR3: TGTGCCAGCAGCGCCAGACTAGCGGGGGCCGGCTACAATGAGCAGTTCTTC. This gives the protein CASSARLAGAGYNEQFF.

The chain joins TRBV18 to TRBJ1-5; 7 positions agree with TRBD1. Trimming removed 7 bases from V and 6 bases from J; junction bases left unmatched: 6. This CDR3 has 13 amino acids. Germline values: CDR1 KGHSH, CDR2 LQKENI. CDR3 in DNA: TGTGCCAGCTGTGAGGGGGCCTCTCAGCCCCAGCATTTT. Protein: CASCEGASQPQHF.

V gene TRBV5-5 combines with J gene TRBJ2-7, with 8 bases that match TRBD1. This CDR3 is built from 16 residues. Germline V CDR1 and CDR2: SGHKS, YYEKEE (reference sequence). Germline trimming cut 4 bases from V and 2 bases from J; bases unmatched to any gene: 11. The CDR3 DNA reads as TGTGCCAGCAGCCCGACCCGACAGGGGAAAGCCTACGAGCAGTACTTC. Encoded protein: CASSPTRQGKAYEQYF. Drawing the rest from reference TRBV5-5 and TRBJ2-7, the complete variable domain is DAGVTQSPTHLIKTRGQQVTLRCSPISGHKSVSWYQQVLGQGPQFIFQYYEKEERGRGNFPDRFSARQFPNYSSELNVNALLLGDSALYLCASSPTRQGKAYEQYFGPGTRLTVT.

The V call is TRBV12-1, the J call TRBJ2-1; the D call TRBD1 from the table was never checked on the DNA. TRBV12-1 is assigned pseudogene status. The CDR3 loop spans 15 amino acids. The CDR3 bases are TGTGCCAGCAGCTTTGAACAGGGGACATACAATGAGCAGTTCTTC. Its protein is CASSFEQGTYNEQFF.

The chain links TRBV5-4 to TRBJ2-5; 10 nucleotides line up with TRBD2. Germline V lookup: CDR1 SGHNT, CDR2 YYREEE (reference sequence). The V gene end was trimmed by 4 bases and the J gene end by 5 bases; junction bases not matched to a gene: 8. This CDR3 spans 15 amino acids. The chain's CDR3 is CASSRRLAGEETQYF. The CDR3 DNA sequence: TGTGCCAGCAGCCGGCGGCTAGCGGGAGAGGAGACCCAGTACTTC. The full variable domain, rest sourced from reference TRBV5-4 and TRBJ2-5, is ETGVTQSPTHLIKTRGQQVTLRCSSQSGHNTVSWYQQALGQGPQFIFQYYREEENGRGNFPPRFSGLQFPNYSSELNVNALELDDSALYLCASSRRLAGEETQYFGPGTRLLVL.

The rearrangement links TRBV5-1 to TRBJ1-3; 10 bases match TRBD1. Germline loops: CDR1 SGHRS, CDR2 YFSETQ. J was trimmed by 4 bases and V by 3 bases; bases with no gene match: 4. The CDR3 runs 15 residues. The CDR3 reads CASSSGQGEGNTIYF. As DNA, the CDR3 is TGCGCCAGCAGCTCCGGACAGGGGGAAGGAAACACCATATATTTT.

The chain combines TRBV2 with TRBJ2-7, with D hard to call. In germline, CDR1 is SNHLY, CDR2 FYNNEI. This CDR3 is built from 11 residues. V lost 7 bases and J 3 bases, leaving 7 bases between the germline ends. CDR3 coding DNA: TGTGCCAGCAAGGAGATCTACGAGCAGTACTTC. Its protein is CASKEIYEQYF. Using reference TRBV2 and TRBJ2-7 for the parts outside the CDR3, the full variable domain is EPEVTQTPSHQVTQMGQEVILRCVPISNHLYFYWYRQILGQKVEFLVSFYNNEISEKSEIFDDQFSVERPDGSNFTLKIRSTKLEDSAMYFCASKEIYEQYFGPGTRLTVT.

The V gene is TRBV6-1, the J gene TRBJ1-1, with D possibly TRBD1 on 6 matching bases. V was cut by 3 bases and J by 4 bases, with 12 bases left in between. Germline V gene data show CDR1 as MNHNS and CDR2 as SASEGT. The CDR3 consists of 14 residues. CDR3 sequence reads: CASSELGGGTEAFF. CDR3 DNA sequence: TGTGCCAGCAGTGAGTTAGGGGGTGGCACTGAAGCTTTCTTT.

The rearrangement links TRBV27 to TRBJ2-7; TRBD1 aligns across 9 bases. With V trimmed by 0 bases and J by 2 bases, 11 bases remained unmatched. The length of the CDR3 is 18 residues. The V gene's germline CDR1 is MNHEY and CDR2 SMNVEV (reference sequence). CDR3 in DNA: TGTGCCAGCAGTTTATCGGGATGGGACAGGGTAGTCCCCTACGAGCAGTACTTC. This gives the protein CASSLSGWDRVVPYEQYF.

This clone occurred a few times. The chain couples TRBV6-1 to TRBJ2-3; D is unclear. The germline CDR1 and CDR2 sequences are MNHNS and SASEGT. V dropped 1 base and J dropped 3 bases, with 20 bases sitting between them. This CDR3 contains 18 residues. CDR3 sequence reads: CASSEGRRNLLGTDTQYF. CDR3 nucleotides: TGTGCCAGCAGTGAAGGACGGCGGAACCTCCTCGGGACAGATACGCAGTATTTT.

This clone was found once. The same CDR3 can be traced to other DNA sequences in this sample. V is TRBV6-5 and J is TRBJ1-4; TRBD1 aligns across 10 bases. Germline CDR1 and CDR2: MNHEY and SVGAGI. V was clipped by 2 bases and J by 6 bases; unmatched bases: 0. The CDR3 loop spans 14 amino acids. In DNA form, the CDR3 reads TGTGCCAGCAGTTACGGGACAGGGGATGAAAAACTGTTTTTT. Protein sequence: CASSYGTGDEKLFF.

The chain employs TRBV5-1 and TRBJ1-4; 9 positions match TRBD1. CDR3 size: 15 residues. CDR1 and CDR2 (germline): SGHRS, YFSETQ. V was clipped by 4 bases and J by 3 bases; unmatched bases: 4. CDR3 protein: CASSTQGASNEKLFF. The CDR3 DNA sequence: TGCGCCAGCAGCACACAGGGGGCTTCTAATGAAAAACTGTTTTTT.